Below, 30 T cell receptor beta chains from the same sample are listed, as sequenced in a study of CD8+ T cells in alopecia areata. Reverse transcription of extracted RNA yielded cDNA, which provided the sequencing template. Generated by immunoSEQ multiplex PCR, the TCRdb table keeps only in-frame clones and is missing some. The repertoire holds some 170,000 clones, with approximately 59% as singletons. This specimen was CD4+ T cells sorted from blood, taken at week 0. The source of these receptors is a human donor with alopecia areata.

The V and J genes are TRBV5-1 and TRBJ2-6; possible D gene TRBD1, 6 bases. Germline CDR1 SGHRS, CDR2 YFSETQ. V lost 0 bases to trimming and J lost 0 bases, with 7 bases between them. The CDR3 has 16 amino acids. DNA of the CDR3: TGCGCCAGCAGCTTGGGGACAGTCTCTGGGGCCAACGTCCTGACTTTC. It translates to CASSLGTVSGANVLTF.

This rearrangement joins TRBV15 to TRBJ2-5; perhaps TRBD1 as D (5 bases). Germline assignment: CDR1 LNHNV and CDR2 YYDKDF (reference sequence). Trimming took 0 bases from V and 4 from J, leaving 9 bases between them. CDR3 size: 14 residues. The CDR3 spells CATSRDITGETQYF. In nucleotides, the CDR3 is TGTGCCACCAGCAGAGATATAACAGGAGAGACCCAGTACTTC.

This clone occurred a few times. This rearrangement joins TRBV2 to TRBJ2-7; D is possibly TRBD1 (6 bases). CDR1 is SNHLY, CDR2 FYNNEI, per germline. Trimming removed 6 bases at V and 3 bases at J, with 12 bases between. The CDR3 sequence is 13 residues long. The chain's CDR3 is CASSVLQGYEQYF. The CDR3 DNA follows: TGTGCCAGCAGCGTCCTACAGGGCTACGAGCAGTACTTC.

The V call is TRBV5-4, the J call TRBJ2-5; D may correspond to TRBD1 or TRBD2 (5 bases each). This CDR3 is built from 16 residues. Between the trimmed V and J ends, which lost 4 bases and 1 base, there was a span of 17 bases. Germline V gene sequence: CDR1 SGHNT, CDR2 YYREEE (reference sequence). The DNA of the CDR3 is TGTGCCAGCAGCGGGGGACCGCAAGAGACCCAAGAGACCCAGTACTTC. Translated, it gives CASSGGPQETQETQYF. Based on the CDR3 plus reference TRBV5-4 and TRBJ2-5, the full variable domain is ETGVTQSPTHLIKTRGQQVTLRCSSQSGHNTVSWYQQALGQGPQFIFQYYREEENGRGNFPPRFSGLQFPNYSSELNVNALELDDSALYLCASSGGPQETQETQYFGPGTRLLVL.

This clone was detected a few times. In the same sample, other DNA sequences code for this CDR3. This chain joins TRBV30 and TRBJ1-5, with D possibly being TRBD1 (5 bases). The germline V gene encodes CDR1 GTSNPN and CDR2 SVGIG (reference sequence). The CDR3 runs 13 residues. Between the trimmed V and J ends, which lost 1 base and 7 bases, there was a span of 11 bases. CDR3 in DNA: TGTGCCTGGAGTGATAGGGACGGACAGCCCCAGCATTTT. It translates to CAWSDRDGQPQHF. Full variable domain (missing parts from reference TRBV30 and TRBJ1-5): SQTIHQWPATLVQPVGSPLSLECTVEGTSNPNLYWYRQAAGRGLQLLFYSVGIGQISSEVPQNLSASRPQDRQFILSSKKLLLSDSGFYLCAWSDRDGQPQHFGDGTRLSIL.

The CDR3 here is CASSLRTRVWTGELFF. The CDR3 region has the DNA TGTGCCAGCAGCTTGCGCACCAGGGTGTGGACCGGGGAGCTGTTTTTT. The V and J genes are TRBV11-2 and TRBJ2-2; D may be TRBD1 (5 bases). Germline V gene lookup returns CDR1 SGHAT and CDR2 FQNNGV. The CDR3 extends over 16 amino acids. V lost 3 bases and J 5 bases, leaving 16 bases between the germline ends.

In its sample, this clone was seen a few times. The chain has TRBV7-2 and TRBJ2-2, with D tentatively TRBD1 (6 bases). The V gene's germline CDR1 is SGHTA and CDR2 FQGNSA. The CDR3 extends over 15 amino acids. Trimming stripped 1 base from V and 3 bases from J, with 9 bases between. The CDR3 region has the DNA TGTGCCAGCAGCTTAGAGGACAGATACACCGGGGAGCTGTTTTTT. This sequence encodes CASSLEDRYTGELFF.

This chain connects TRBV5-6 to TRBJ1-1; no firm D call. The length of the CDR3 is 12 residues. Per germline, CDR1 SGHDT and CDR2 YYEEEE. Trimming pared 4 bases from V and 7 bases from J, leaving 11 bases between. The CDR3 is CASSLLRGEAFF. The CDR3 bases are TGTGCCAGCAGCCTCCTACGCGGTGAAGCTTTCTTT.

This clone was counted between two and nine times. The rearrangement uses TRBV30 and TRBJ2-3; D is unresolved. Trimming took off 2 bases at V and 0 bases at J, with 3 bases between the two ends. In germline, CDR1 is GTSNPN, CDR2 SVGIG (reference sequence). This CDR3 has 12 residues. The CDR3 loop is CAWSRSTDTQYF. In nucleotides, the CDR3 is TGTGCCTGGAGTAGGAGCACAGATACGCAGTATTTT.

The DNA for the CDR3 is TGCGCCAGCAGCCAAGATTTGAATAGCAATCAGCCCCAGCATTTT. Translated: CASSQDLNSNQPQHF. V gene TRBV4-1 combines with J gene TRBJ1-5; D not certain. Germline assignment: CDR1 MGHRA and CDR2 YSYEKL. The germline V and J ends were trimmed by 0 bases and 0 bases, with 6 bases remaining between them. The CDR3 loop spans 15 amino acids.

The chain has TRBV20-1 and TRBJ2-5; D unclear. V shed 5 bases and J shed 5 bases, with 9 bases lying between them. The CDR3 has 11 amino acids. Germline CDR1 and CDR2: DFQATT and SNEGSKA (reference sequence). For the CDR3, the DNA is TGCAGTGCTCCTAAGGGTGAGACCCAGTACTTC. Amino acid sequence: CSAPKGETQYF.

V and J are TRBV20-1 and TRBJ1-1; D is undetermined. This CDR3 region has 11 residues. Trimming removed 4 bases at V and 7 bases at J, with 10 bases between. Germline CDR1 DFQATT, CDR2 SNEGSKA (reference sequence). In nucleotides, the CDR3 is TGCAGTGCTACCGACGGGATTGAAGCTTTCTTT. Amino acid sequence: CSATDGIEAFF.

The CDR3 reads CAISEDGQWQFF. In DNA form, the CDR3 reads TGTGCCATCAGTGAGGACGGACAGTGGCAGTTCTTC. The chain combines TRBV10-3 with TRBJ2-1; weak D call: TRBD1 (6 bases). V lost 2 bases to trimming and J lost 12 bases, with 11 bases between them. CDR3 size: 12 residues. The germline CDR1 and CDR2 sequences are ENHRY and SYGVKD.

On this clone itself: Given the absence of the conserved phenylalanine or tryptophan at the CDR3 end, a read error is likely. The gene calls are TRBV7-9 and TRBJ2-7, with D possibly being TRBD1 (6 bases). CDR3 length equals 12 residues. CDR1 SEHNR and CDR2 FQNEAQ come from the germline V gene (reference sequence). V gave up 7 bases and J gave up 6 bases, with 13 bases separating them. DNA of the CDR3: TGTGCCAGCACCTCAGGGGAGACCGAGCAGTACTCC. It specifies CASTSGETEQYS.

This clone appeared a few times. V usage is TRBV29-1 and J usage is TRBJ2-1, with 7 bases aligning to TRBD1. Germline-derived CDR1 and CDR2 are SQVTM and ANQGSEA. With V trimmed by 6 bases and J by 7 bases, 18 bases remained unmatched. The CDR3 spans 16 residues. The CDR3 loop is CSVDSTGRGVINEQFF. The DNA for the CDR3 is TGCAGCGTAGACTCGACAGGGCGAGGGGTTATTAATGAGCAGTTCTTC.

Only a few counts were recorded for this clone. This chain joins TRBV5-1 and TRBJ2-4; 11 bases agree with TRBD2. The CDR3 is 15 amino acids. Germline V CDR1 and CDR2: SGHRS, YFSETQ. The V and J ends lost 4 bases and 6 bases, in that order; junction bases with no gene match: 6. The DNA for the CDR3 is TGCGCCAGCAGCCCGACTAGCGGGGTAGCAAACATTCAGTACTTC. It is translated as CASSPTSGVANIQYF.

This clone came up a few times. The CDR3 region has the DNA TGTGCCAGCAGCTTAGTAGCGGGGGACACAGATACGCAGTATTTT. Its translation: CASSLVAGDTDTQYF. This chain links TRBV7-9 with TRBJ2-3; 9 bases agree with TRBD2. The V gene end was trimmed by 1 base and the J gene end by 2 bases; junction bases not matched to a gene: 1. In germline, CDR1 is SEHNR, CDR2 FQNEAQ (reference sequence). The CDR3 covers 15 residues.

In DNA form, the CDR3 reads TGTGCCAGCAGCTATGGGGTGGCCGATTCACCCCTCCACTTT. Amino acids: CASSYGVADSPLHF. The gene calls are TRBV7-9 and TRBJ1-6; D gene uncertain. CDR3 length: 14 residues. Germline V CDR1 and CDR2: SEHNR, FQNEAQ (reference sequence). Trimming stripped 4 bases from V and 8 bases from J, with 12 bases between.

The chain employs TRBV23-1 and TRBJ2-3; tentative D call: TRBD1 (6 bases). TRBV23-1 has ORF status, its function being uncertain. This CDR3 has 11 amino acids. The V and J ends lost 7 bases and 6 bases respectively, with 8 bases between them. The CDR3 sequence is CASTGVDTQYF. CDR3 DNA sequence: TGCGCCAGCACAGGGGTGGATACGCAGTATTTT.

This clone was seen more than once but under ten times. V and J are TRBV7-2 and TRBJ2-3; D is uncertain. The CDR3 sequence is 12 residues long. Trimming left V 4 bases short and J 7 bases short, with 9 bases between. The germline V gene has CDR1 SGHTA and CDR2 FQGNSA. CDR3 sequence (DNA): TGTGCCAGCAGCTCCGACCGTTATACGCAGTATTTT. Protein: CASSSDRYTQYF.

The chain recombines TRBV10-2 with TRBJ2-7, with TRBD2 as a possible D gene (6 bases). CDR3 length equals 14 residues. The germline V and J ends were trimmed by 11 bases and 4 bases, with 21 bases remaining between them. CDR1 and CDR2 from the germline V gene are WSHSY and SAAADI. The CDR3: CAASNAGKPYEQYF. The DNA for the CDR3 is TGCGCCGCTTCAAATGCGGGGAAACCATACGAGCAGTACTTC.

Only a few counts were recorded for this clone. The CDR3 region has the DNA TGCGCCAGCAGCCCGGGACTAGTAGGGGAGACCCAGTACTTC. Translation gives CASSPGLVGETQYF. V usage is TRBV5-1 and J usage is TRBJ2-5, with 8 bases that match TRBD2. Germline V lookup: CDR1 SGHRS, CDR2 YFSETQ. This CDR3 spans 14 amino acids. V trimming: 4 bases; J trimming: 5 bases; junction bases outside the gene matches: 7. The full variable domain, with the rest looked up from reference TRBV5-1 and TRBJ2-5, is KAGVTQTPRYLIKTRGQQVTLSCSPISGHRSVSWYQQTPGQGLQFLFEYFSETQRNKGNFPGRFSGRQFSNSRSEMNVSTLELGDSALYLCASSPGLVGETQYFGPGTRLLVL.

This clone was picked up many times. This chain links TRBV28 with TRBJ2-7; 8 nucleotides align to TRBD2. The CDR3 spans 15 residues. V dropped 4 bases and J dropped 2; count of bases not matched to a gene: 7. Germline CDR1 and CDR2: MDHEN and SYDVKM. The CDR3 loop is CASSSPGGAPYEQYF. CDR3 in DNA: TGTGCCAGCAGTTCGCCCGGGGGGGCCCCCTACGAGCAGTACTTC.

The J gene is TRBJ2-3, the V gene TRBV9; no reliable D call. Trimming removed 1 base from V and 2 bases from J, with 2 bases in between. This CDR3 region has 12 residues. Per germline, CDR1 SGDLS and CDR2 YYNGEE. The DNA for the CDR3 is TGTGCCAGCAGCGTATACACAGATACGCAGTATTTT. The encoded protein is CASSVYTDTQYF.

This clone was observed a few times. This chain links TRBV5-1 with TRBJ2-1; TRBD1 agrees at 11 bases. The junction had 11 bases not matched to a gene; V was cut back by 0 bases and J by 9 bases. Germline V CDR1 and CDR2: SGHRS, YFSETQ. This CDR3 has 17 amino acids. The CDR3 DNA is TGCGCCAGCAGCTTGGCCTCTGGGACAGGGGGGTCCAGTGAGCAGTTCTTC. Translated, it gives CASSLASGTGGSSEQFF. The full variable domain, completed using reference TRBV5-1 and TRBJ2-1, is KAGVTQTPRYLIKTRGQQVTLSCSPISGHRSVSWYQQTPGQGLQFLFEYFSETQRNKGNFPGRFSGRQFSNSRSEMNVSTLELGDSALYLCASSLASGTGGSSEQFFGPGTRLTVL.

The chain joins TRBV29-1 to TRBJ2-3, with a possible D match to TRBD1 (5 bases). The CDR3 totals 14 residues. Looked up from germline, CDR1 is SQVTM and CDR2 is ANQGSEA. The ends were cut back, 7 bases at V and 1 base at J, with 15 bases in the middle. This chain's CDR3 is CSGAHGHGTDTQYF. CDR3 in DNA: TGCAGCGGGGCTCACGGACATGGCACAGATACGCAGTATTTT.

This clone was recorded a few times. V usage is TRBV29-1 and J usage is TRBJ2-2, with D uncertain. This CDR3 comprises 12 residues. Per the germline V gene, CDR1 is SQVTM and CDR2 is ANQGSEA. The V end lost 7 bases, the J end lost 4 bases, and 10 bases lay between the germline ends. Here the CDR3 DNA reads TGCAGCGCCCGACACACCACCGGGGAGCTGTTTTTT. Amino acid sequence: CSARHTTGELFF.

This chain connects TRBV7-2 to TRBJ1-5, with D unresolved. The CDR3 length is 13 residues. The germline CDR1 and CDR2 sequences are SGHTA and FQGNSA. Deletions cut 6 bases from V and 3 bases from J, with 9 bases between. DNA for the CDR3: TGTGCCAGCAGTTCGGGGTCCAATCAGCCCCAGCATTTT. Amino acid sequence: CASSSGSNQPQHF.

The rearrangement joins TRBV2 to TRBJ2-1; D perhaps matches TRBD1 (6 bases). The CDR3 totals 12 residues. Germline V gene data show CDR1 as SNHLY and CDR2 as FYNNEI. V was clipped by 5 bases and J by 8 bases, with 10 bases between them. The CDR3 here is CASSRDNYEQFF. In DNA, the CDR3 is TGTGCCAGCAGTAGGGACAATTATGAGCAGTTCTTC.

The rearrangement uses TRBV6-4 and TRBJ2-1; the match to TRBD2 covers 7 bases. The CDR3 extends over 14 amino acids. Germline V gene data show CDR1 as MRHNA and CDR2 as SNTAGT. The V gene end was trimmed by 3 bases and the J gene end by 12 bases; junction bases not matched to a gene: 11. CDR3 coding DNA: TGTGCCAGCAGTGAGTGCAAGGCGGGGGAGTCGCAGTTCTTC. It is translated as CASSECKAGESQFF.